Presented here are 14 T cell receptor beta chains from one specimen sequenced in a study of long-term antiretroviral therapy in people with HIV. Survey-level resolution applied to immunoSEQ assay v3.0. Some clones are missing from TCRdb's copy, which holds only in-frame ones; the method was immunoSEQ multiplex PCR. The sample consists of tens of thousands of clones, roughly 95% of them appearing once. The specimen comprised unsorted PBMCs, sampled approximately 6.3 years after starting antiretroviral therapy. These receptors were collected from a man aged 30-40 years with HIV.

The CDR3 loop reads CASSQVPWTSGSELAYEQFF. The CDR3 DNA reads TGTGCCAGCAGCCAAGTCCCCTGGACTAGCGGGAGTGAGTTGGCCTATGAGCAGTTCTTC. The gene calls are TRBV4-2 and TRBJ2-1; 13 bases align to TRBD2. CDR3 size: 20 residues. Per the germline V gene, CDR1 is LGHNA and CDR2 is YNFKEQ. Trimming took 1 base from V and 8 from J; bases not matched to a gene: 17.

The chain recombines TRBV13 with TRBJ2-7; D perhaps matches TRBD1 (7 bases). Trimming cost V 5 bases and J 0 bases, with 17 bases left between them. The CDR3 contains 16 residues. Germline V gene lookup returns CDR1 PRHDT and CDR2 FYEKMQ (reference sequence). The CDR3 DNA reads TGTGCCAGCAGCCATGGAGGCGGGACAGCCTCCTACGAGCAGTACTTC. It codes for CASSHGGGTASYEQYF.

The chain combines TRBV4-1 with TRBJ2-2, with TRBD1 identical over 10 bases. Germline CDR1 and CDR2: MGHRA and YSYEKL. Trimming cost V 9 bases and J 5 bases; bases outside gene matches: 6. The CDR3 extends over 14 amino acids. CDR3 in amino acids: CASTDRGQTGELFF. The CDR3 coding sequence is TGCGCCAGTACAGACAGGGGGCAAACCGGGGAGCTGTTTTTT.

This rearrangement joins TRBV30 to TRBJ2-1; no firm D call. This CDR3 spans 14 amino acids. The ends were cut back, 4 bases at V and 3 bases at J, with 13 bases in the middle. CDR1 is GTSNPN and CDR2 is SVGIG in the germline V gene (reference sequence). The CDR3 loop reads CAWTQKSGYNEQFF. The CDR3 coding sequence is TGTGCCTGGACCCAAAAGAGTGGCTACAATGAGCAGTTCTTC.

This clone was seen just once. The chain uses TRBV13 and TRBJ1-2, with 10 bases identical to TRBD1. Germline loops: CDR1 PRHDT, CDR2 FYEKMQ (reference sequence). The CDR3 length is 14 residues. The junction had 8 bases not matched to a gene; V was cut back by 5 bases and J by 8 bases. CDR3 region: CASSRRDRGDGYTF. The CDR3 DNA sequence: TGTGCCAGCAGCCGCCGGGACAGGGGCGACGGCTACACCTTC.

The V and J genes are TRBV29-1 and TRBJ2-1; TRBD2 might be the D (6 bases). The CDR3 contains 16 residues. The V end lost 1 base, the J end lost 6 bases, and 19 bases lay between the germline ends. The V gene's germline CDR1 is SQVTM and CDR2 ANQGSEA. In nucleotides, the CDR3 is TGCAGCGTTGAAGGTCTCGTCTGGGACGGGAGCAATGAGCAGTTCTTC. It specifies CSVEGLVWDGSNEQFF.

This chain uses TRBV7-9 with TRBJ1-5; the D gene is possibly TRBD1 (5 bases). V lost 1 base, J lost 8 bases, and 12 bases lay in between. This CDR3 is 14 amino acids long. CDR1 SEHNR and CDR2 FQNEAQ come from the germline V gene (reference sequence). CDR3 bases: TGTGCCAGCAGCTTAGGAGCCCCCAGGGAGCCCCAGCATTTT. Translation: CASSLGAPREPQHF. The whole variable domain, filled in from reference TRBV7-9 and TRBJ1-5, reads DTGVSQNPRHKITKRGQNVTFRCDPISEHNRLYWYRQTLGQGPEFLTYFQNEAQLEKSRLLSDRFSAERPKGSFSTLEIQRTEQGDSAMYLCASSLGAPREPQHFGDGTRLSIL.

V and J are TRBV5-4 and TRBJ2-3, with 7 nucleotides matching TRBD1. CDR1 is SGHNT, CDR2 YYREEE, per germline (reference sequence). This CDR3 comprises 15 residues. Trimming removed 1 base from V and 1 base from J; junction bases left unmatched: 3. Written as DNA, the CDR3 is TGTGCCAGCAGCTTGAAGGGGGCGGGCACAGATACGCAGTATTTT. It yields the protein CASSLKGAGTDTQYF.

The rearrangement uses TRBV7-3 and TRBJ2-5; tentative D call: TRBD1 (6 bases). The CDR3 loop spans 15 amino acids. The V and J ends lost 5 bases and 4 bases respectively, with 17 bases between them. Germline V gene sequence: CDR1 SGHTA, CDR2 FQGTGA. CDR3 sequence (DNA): TGTGCCAGCAGCCGACAAACAGGGTCGGGAGAGACCCAGTACTTC. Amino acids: CASSRQTGSGETQYF.

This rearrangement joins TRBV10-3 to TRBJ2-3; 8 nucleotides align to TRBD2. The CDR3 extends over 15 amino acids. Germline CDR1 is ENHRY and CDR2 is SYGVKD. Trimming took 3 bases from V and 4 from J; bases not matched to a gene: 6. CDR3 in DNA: TGTGCCATCAGTGATGCAAGCGGGAGCGCAGATACGCAGTATTTT. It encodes CAISDASGSADTQYF.

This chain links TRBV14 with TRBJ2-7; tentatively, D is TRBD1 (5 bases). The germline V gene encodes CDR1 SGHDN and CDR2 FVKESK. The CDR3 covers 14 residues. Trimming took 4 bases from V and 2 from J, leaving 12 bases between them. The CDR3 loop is CASSPTATTYEQYF. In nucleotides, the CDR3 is TGTGCCAGCAGCCCGACAGCTACAACCTACGAGCAGTACTTC.

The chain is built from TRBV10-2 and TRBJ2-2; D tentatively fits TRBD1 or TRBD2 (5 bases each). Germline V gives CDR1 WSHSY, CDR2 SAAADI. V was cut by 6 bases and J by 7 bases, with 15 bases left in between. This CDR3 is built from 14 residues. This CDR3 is CASSAGTAYGELFF. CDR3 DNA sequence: TGCGCCAGCAGCGCCGGGACCGCATACGGGGAGCTGTTTTTT.

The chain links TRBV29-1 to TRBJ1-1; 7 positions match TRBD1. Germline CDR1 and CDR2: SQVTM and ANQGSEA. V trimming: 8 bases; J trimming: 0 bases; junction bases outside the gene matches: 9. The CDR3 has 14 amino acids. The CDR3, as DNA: TGCAGCACCGGGCGACAGGGCGTGAACACTGAAGCTTTCTTT. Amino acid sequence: CSTGRQGVNTEAFF.

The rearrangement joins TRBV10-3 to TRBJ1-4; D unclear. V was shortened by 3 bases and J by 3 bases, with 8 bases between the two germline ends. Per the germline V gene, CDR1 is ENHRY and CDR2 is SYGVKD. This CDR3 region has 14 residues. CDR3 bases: TGTGCCATCAGTGATGGACGGTCTAATGAAAAACTGTTTTTT. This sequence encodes CAISDGRSNEKLFF.